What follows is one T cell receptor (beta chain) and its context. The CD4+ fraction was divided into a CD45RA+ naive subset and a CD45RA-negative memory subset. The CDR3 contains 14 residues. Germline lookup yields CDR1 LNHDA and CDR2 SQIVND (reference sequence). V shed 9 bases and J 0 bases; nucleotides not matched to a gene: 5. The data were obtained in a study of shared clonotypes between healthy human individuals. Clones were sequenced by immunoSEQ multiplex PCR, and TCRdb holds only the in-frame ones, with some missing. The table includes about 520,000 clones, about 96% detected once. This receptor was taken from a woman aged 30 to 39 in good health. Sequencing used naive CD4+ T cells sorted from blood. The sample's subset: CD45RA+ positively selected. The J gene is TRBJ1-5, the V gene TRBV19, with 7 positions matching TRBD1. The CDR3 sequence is CASRQGLSNQPQHF. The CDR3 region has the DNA TGTGCCAGCAGACAGGGTCTTAGCAATCAGCCCCAGCATTTT. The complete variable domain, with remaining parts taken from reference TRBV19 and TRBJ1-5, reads DGGITQSPKYLFRKEGQNVTLSCEQNLNHDAMYWYRQDPGQGLRLIYYSQIVNDFQKGDIAEGYSVSREKKESFPLTVTSAQKNPTAFYLCASRQGLSNQPQHFGDGTRLSIL.